This T cell receptor (beta chain) was sequenced during a study of PD-1 blockade in classical Hodgkin lymphoma. General study points: Baseline diversity was lower in partial responders and progressors than complete responders. There remain no defined causes for the repertoire differences, which possibly reflect disease activity or prior therapy. Reports indicated that newly diagnosed patients had lower baseline TCR diversity than healthy donors did. Only CD4+ TCR diversity, not CD8+, had risen significantly by C4D1.

To note about this clone: The antigen is not known.

Sequencing was performed with immunoSEQ multiplex PCR; in TCRdb, only in-frame clones are kept and a portion is missing. This sample carries more than 25,000 clones, about 85% of them seen once, and the ten largest clones take 2.4%. Every single patient, without exception, relapsed after autologous stem cell transplantation, and brentuximab vedotin exposure varied. Thawed PBMCs underwent magnetic negative selection to yield purified CD4+ T cells. Trimming stripped 2 bases from V and 3 bases from J, with 14 bases between. The germline V gene has CDR1 MNHNS and CDR2 SASEGT. CDR3 size: 15 residues. V usage is TRBV6-1 and J usage is TRBJ2-7; possible D gene TRBD1, 5 bases. This TCR derives from a human donor with classical Hodgkin lymphoma. The specimen was CD4+ T cells from blood, collected at baseline. The CDR3 DNA reads TGTGCCAGCAGTGAAATCCCAGGGAAAGGCTACGAGCAGTACTTC. It codes for CASSEIPGKGYEQYF.